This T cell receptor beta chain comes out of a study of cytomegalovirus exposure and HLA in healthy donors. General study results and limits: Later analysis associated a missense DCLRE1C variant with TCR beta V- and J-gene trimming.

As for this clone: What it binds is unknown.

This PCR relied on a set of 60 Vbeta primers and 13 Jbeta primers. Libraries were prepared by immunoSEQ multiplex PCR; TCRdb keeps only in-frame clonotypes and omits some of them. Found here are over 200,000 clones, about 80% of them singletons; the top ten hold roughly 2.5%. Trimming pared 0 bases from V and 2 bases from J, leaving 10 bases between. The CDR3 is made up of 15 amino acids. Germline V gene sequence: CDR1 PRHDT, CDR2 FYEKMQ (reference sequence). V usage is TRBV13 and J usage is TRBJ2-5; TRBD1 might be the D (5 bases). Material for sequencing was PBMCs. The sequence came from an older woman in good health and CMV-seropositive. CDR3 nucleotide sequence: TGTGCCAGCAGCTTAGGGGGCCAGGGACAAGAGACCCAGTACTTC. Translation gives CASSLGGQGQETQYF.